This paragraph covers one T cell receptor (beta chain) sequence. Germline assignment: CDR1 SEHNR and CDR2 FQNEAQ (reference sequence). V was shortened by 6 bases and J by 5 bases, with 7 bases between the two germline ends. CDR3 size: 11 residues. Genomic DNA provided the template from which TCR beta VDJ and CDR3 profiles were obtained. MiXCR, applied by TCRdb to the reads, yields one record per CDR3 protein. The sample has a few hundred thousand distinct CDR3 sequences, roughly 59% seen once. These data originate in a study of CD8+CD57+ T cells in acquired aplastic anemia. In patients chosen for sequencing, flow cytometry had shown CD8+CD57+ cell expansion. There were no patients without severe acquired aplastic anemia.

The specimen sequenced was sorted CD4+, CD8+, or CD8+CD57+ T cells (not recorded which) from PBMCs. The chain combines TRBV7-9 with TRBJ1-1; unclear D gene. This TCR derives from a human donor with aplastic anemia. The CDR3 coding sequence is TGTGCCAGCAGACAGCGTACTGAAGCTTTCTTT. Encoded protein: CASRQRTEAFF.